The 12 T cell receptor beta chains given below trace back to one sample, sequenced in a study of CD4+ T cells in melanoma. Some clones are missing from TCRdb's copy, which holds only in-frame ones; the method was immunoSEQ multiplex PCR. The repertoire consists of 140,000 or so clones, with roughly 91% occurring once and the leading ten covering 1.5% to 1.7%. These receptors were collected from a human donor with melanoma.

The rearrangement joins TRBV2 to TRBJ2-2, with TRBD2 matching over 7 bases. Germline V gene sequence: CDR1 SNHLY, CDR2 FYNNEI. After removal of 5 bases from V and 4 bases from J, the junction contained 4 bases not matched to a gene. CDR3 length equals 14 residues. Here the CDR3 DNA reads TGTGCCAGCAGTCCCAGGGAGGGCACCGGGGAGCTGTTTTTT. It is translated as CASSPREGTGELFF.

The gene calls are TRBV18 and TRBJ1-4; TRBD1 agrees at 9 bases. This CDR3 is built from 22 residues. Germline lookup yields CDR1 KGHSH and CDR2 LQKENI. J was trimmed by 0 bases and V by 3 bases; bases with no gene match: 20. CDR3 region: CASSPRGTGTGYLEATNEKLFF. CDR3 nucleotide sequence: TGTGCCAGCTCACCGCGGGGGACCGGGACAGGGTACCTGGAAGCAACTAATGAAAAACTGTTTTTT.

The chain couples TRBV10-3 to TRBJ2-7, with 7 bases aligning to TRBD1. V shed 0 bases, J shed 6 bases, and the junction held 5 bases outside the gene matches. Germline CDR1 and CDR2: ENHRY and SYGVKD. The CDR3 has 14 residues. The CDR3 bases are TGTGCCATCAGTGAGTCGACAGGGACGAGCGAGCAGTACTTC. This encodes CAISESTGTSEQYF.

This CDR3 reads CASSYANGLVQETQYF. CDR3 nucleotide sequence: TGTGCCAGCAGTTACGCCAACGGCCTGGTTCAAGAGACCCAGTACTTC. This chain uses TRBV6-5 with TRBJ2-5; no firm D call. From germline, CDR1 is MNHEY and CDR2 SVGAGI. This CDR3 has 16 residues. V was trimmed by 2 bases and J by 2 bases, leaving 15 bases between them.

This clone was detected a few times. The chain employs TRBV11-2 and TRBJ2-3, with TRBD1 as a possible D gene (5 bases). The CDR3 loop spans 14 amino acids. V dropped 1 base and J dropped 6 bases, with 11 bases sitting between them. Germline lookup yields CDR1 SGHAT and CDR2 FQNNGV. The CDR3 bases are TGTGCCAGCAGCTTAGTTCAGGGTATGGATACGCAGTATTTT. This codes for CASSLVQGMDTQYF.

The chain uses TRBV11-2 and TRBJ1-6, with D hard to call. Trimming pared 1 base from V and 7 bases from J, leaving 11 bases between. Germline CDR1 and CDR2: SGHAT and FQNNGV. The CDR3 spans 15 residues. The CDR3 DNA reads TGTGCCAGCAGCTTAGTACCAATCACCAATTCACCCCTCCACTTT. It encodes CASSLVPITNSPLHF. Full variable domain (remainder filled in from reference TRBV11-2 and TRBJ1-6): EAGVAQSPRYKIIEKRQSVAFWCNPISGHATLYWYQQILGQGPKLLIQFQNNGVVDDSQLPKDRFSAERLKGVDSTLKIQPAKLEDSAVYLCASSLVPITNSPLHFGNGTRLTVT.

V is TRBV6-5 and J is TRBJ1-1; 7 positions agree with TRBD1. V trimming: 7 bases; J trimming: 0 bases; junction bases outside the gene matches: 8. The CDR3 length is 15 residues. Germline V gives CDR1 MNHEY, CDR2 SVGAGI. The CDR3 DNA reads as TGTGCCAGCAATCGGAACGGACAGGTGAACACTGAAGCTTTCTTT. Amino acid sequence: CASNRNGQVNTEAFF.

The chain uses TRBV9 and TRBJ2-5; 8 nucleotides align to TRBD1. Germline loops: CDR1 SGDLS, CDR2 YYNGEE. J was trimmed by 5 bases and V by 0 bases; bases with no gene match: 9. The CDR3 covers 16 residues. CDR3 sequence: CASSVAGQGAVETQYF. CDR3 nucleotide sequence: TGTGCCAGCAGCGTAGCGGGGCAGGGGGCCGTGGAGACCCAGTACTTC.

The V and J genes are TRBV27 and TRBJ1-4; D possibly corresponds to TRBD1 (6 bases). CDR1 and CDR2 (germline): MNHEY, SMNVEV (reference sequence). This CDR3 contains 14 residues. V was shortened by 5 bases and J by 3 bases, with 10 bases between the two germline ends. The CDR3 coding sequence is TGTGCCAGCAGTACAGGGTTCTCTAATGAAAAACTGTTTTTT. This encodes CASSTGFSNEKLFF.

V and J are TRBV6-5 and TRBJ2-7, with D unresolved. CDR1 is MNHEY and CDR2 is SVGAGI in the germline V gene. The CDR3 loop spans 13 amino acids. V gave up 0 bases and J gave up 6 bases, with 9 bases separating them. This CDR3 reads CASSYSFGIEQYF. The CDR3 nucleotides are TGTGCCAGCAGTTACTCGTTTGGCATCGAGCAGTACTTC.

The chain joins TRBV5-1 to TRBJ2-2; D unclear. V shed 0 bases and J shed 3 bases, with 9 bases lying between them. Per germline, CDR1 SGHRS and CDR2 YFSETQ. The CDR3 covers 15 residues. This CDR3 is CASSLVLWDTGELFF. The CDR3, as DNA: TGCGCCAGCAGCTTGGTATTATGGGACACCGGGGAGCTGTTTTTT.

The rearrangement uses TRBV2 and TRBJ2-3; D is possibly TRBD1 or TRBD2 (5 bases each). Trimming took off 7 bases at V and 1 base at J, with 15 bases between the two ends. Germline V gene data show CDR1 as SNHLY and CDR2 as FYNNEI. The CDR3 length is 15 residues. As DNA, the CDR3 is TGTGCCAGCACCCCTCCTGGGGGTCGCACAGATACGCAGTATTTT. The encoded protein is CASTPPGGRTDTQYF. The whole variable domain, filled in from reference TRBV2 and TRBJ2-3, reads EPEVTQTPSHQVTQMGQEVILRCVPISNHLYFYWYRQILGQKVEFLVSFYNNEISEKSEIFDDQFSVERPDGSNFTLKIRSTKLEDSAMYFCASTPPGGRTDTQYFGPGTRLTVL.